This is a list of T cell receptor beta chains from one sample in a study of cytomegalovirus exposure and HLA in healthy donors. Sequencing used immunoSEQ multiplex PCR; TCRdb keeps in-frame clones, though not all of them. The sample holds 55,000 to 70,000 clones, roughly 90% seen once. Sequenced sample: PBMCs. The receptors stem from a woman between 25 and 40 years old in good health and CMV-seronegative. The CDR3 runs from the conserved cysteine through the conserved F or W. D genes are given only for firm matches. Clone size is given for some rows only: seen once, a few or many times, or a class if the clone is expanded.

TRBV7-6	.	.	12	TRBJ2-7	TGTGCCAGCAGCTTAGGTGTGGAGGAGCAGTACTTC	CASSLGVEEQYF
TRBV27	TRBD2	few	13	TRBJ2-1	TGTGCCAGCAGCCGGACTAGCAGGAATGAGCAGTTCTTC	CASSRTSRNEQFF
TRBV28	TRBD1	.	14	TRBJ2-7	TGTGCCAGCAGCCTCGGGACAGTTCAGGACGAGCAGTACTTC	CASSLGTVQDEQYF
TRBV10-1	TRBD2	.	15	TRBJ2-3	TGCGCCAGCAGTGTAGGACGGGAGGGAACAGATACGCAGTATTTT	CASSVGREGTDTQYF
TRBV6-6	.	.	14	TRBJ1-4	TGTGCCAGCAGTTACGGGCCATATGGCGAAAAACTGTTTTTT	CASSYGPYGEKLFF
TRBV5-8	TRBD1	few	14	TRBJ1-4	TGTGCCAGCAGCTGGGACAGGAGCAATGAAAAACTGTTTTTT	CASSWDRSNEKLFF
TRBV18	TRBD2	.	15	TRBJ2-5	TGTGCCAGCTCACCAGGGACTAGCGGGATAGAGACCCAGTACTTC	CASSPGTSGIETQYF
TRBV12-1	.	.	15	TRBJ2-2	TGTGCCAGCAGCTTTAGCGAATTGAACACCGGGGAGCTGTTTTTT	CASSFSELNTGELFF
TRBV19	TRBD1	.	14	TRBJ1-1	TGTGCCAGTAGTATAAGGGACAGCCACACTGAAGCTTTCTTT	CASSIRDSHTEAFF
TRBV19	TRBD2	.	16	TRBJ2-7	TGTGCCAGTAGTAACCTAGAGCGGGACGGGTCCTACGAGCAGTACTTC	CASSNLERDGSYEQYF
TRBV5-1	.	once	15	TRBJ2-1	TGCGCCAGCAGCTTAACTCGGAGCTCCTACAATGAGCAGTTCTTC	CASSLTRSSYNEQFF
TRBV28	TRBD1	.	15	TRBJ2-7	TGTGCCAGCAGGCCCGGGACAGGGGTTTACTACGAGCAGTACTTC	CASRPGTGVYYEQYF
TRBV11-3	.	.	17	TRBJ2-3	TGTGCCAGCAGCTTAGGGTCCAGGACAGAGAGCACAGATACGCAGTATTTT	CASSLGSRTESTDTQYF
TRBV7-9	.	few	12	TRBJ2-5	TGTGCCAGCAGCCCCGTAACGGGGACCCAGTACTTC	CASSPVTGTQYF
TRBV19	.	.	15	TRBJ2-1	TGTGCCAGTAGTATAGACGGTGAGAGCTACAATGAGCAGTTCTTC	CASSIDGESYNEQFF
TRBV7-9	TRBD2	.	17	TRBJ2-1	TGTGCCAGCAGCCATCCCCCCAGCGGGAGCTCCTACAATGAGCAGTTCTTC	CASSHPPSGSSYNEQFF
TRBV5-4	TRBD1	.	17	TRBJ1-2	TGTGCCAGCAGCGCGGGCCGGGACAGGGATACTAACTATGGCTACACCTTC	CASSAGRDRDTNYGYTF
TRBV19	TRBD1	.	13	TRBJ1-2	TGTGCCAGTAGTCCCGACAGGGCCTATGGCTACACCTTC	CASSPDRAYGYTF
TRBV7-8	.	once	17	TRBJ1-2	TGTGCCAGCAGCTTAGTAGGAGGGAAGGTGGGGGGAGATGGCTACACCTTC	CASSLVGGKVGGDGYTF
TRBV29-1	.	.	16	TRBJ2-2	TGCAGCGTTGAAGAAAGTCTCGCGGCTGACACCGGGGAGCTGTTTTTT	CSVEESLAADTGELFF
TRBV5-4	.	.	14	TRBJ1-1	TGTGCCAGCAGCTTGGAAATCCAGAACACTGAAGCTTTCTTT	CASSLEIQNTEAFF
TRBV11-2	.	.	15	TRBJ1-5	TGTGCCAGCAGCCGGGGACAAACCGACAATCAGCCCCAGCATTTT	CASSRGQTDNQPQHF
TRBV6-5	TRBD1	.	16	TRBJ1-1	TGTGCCAGCAGTTACTACTTAGGGGGCCTGAACACTGAAGCTTTCTTT	CASSYYLGGLNTEAFF
TRBV13	.	.	15	TRBJ1-1	TGTGCCAGCAGCTTGGGTAGGAGAGTGAACACTGAAGCTTTCTTT	CASSLGRRVNTEAFF
TRBV6-1	TRBD1	few	14	TRBJ2-7	TGTGCCAGCAGTGGTGGGACAGGGGAGTACGAGCAGTACTTC	CASSGGTGEYEQYF
TRBV4-3	.	.	15	TRBJ2-1	TGCGCCAGCAGCCAGGGTCTTAGCAGATACAATGAGCAGTTCTTC	CASSQGLSRYNEQFF
TRBV7-9	.	few	12	TRBJ1-1	TGTGCCAGCAGCTTACTAAACCTAGAAGCTTTCTTT	CASSLLNLEAFF
TRBV15	.	.	16	TRBJ2-4	TGTGCCACCAGCAGAGATCTGGGAGTAGTTTGGAACATTCAGTACTTC	CATSRDLGVVWNIQYF
TRBV28	TRBD1	.	15	TRBJ2-1	TGTGCCAGCAGCCTCAAGGACAGGGGGCTGAATGAGCAGTTCTTC	CASSLKDRGLNEQFF
TRBV2	TRBD2	.	15	TRBJ2-7	TGTGCCACCCAACGGCTAGCGGGGGGCTTGTACGAGCAGTACTTC	CATQRLAGGLYEQYF
TRBV7-2	TRBD1	.	14	TRBJ1-1	TGTGCCAGCAGCAGTGGACAGGGAAGCACTGAAGCTTTCTTT	CASSSGQGSTEAFF
TRBV11-3	.	.	14	TRBJ2-3	TGTGCCAGCAGACGAAGACAAAGTACAGATACGCAGTATTTT	CASRRRQSTDTQYF
TRBV9	.	once	16	TRBJ1-4	TGTGCCAGCAGCGTAGGGTCATGGGGCGGGGAGGAAAAACTGTTTTTT	CASSVGSWGGEEKLFF
TRBV4-2	TRBD1	.	17	TRBJ2-1	TGTGCCAGCAGCCAAGTTGGGGGAACAGGGGCCTACAATGAGCAGTTCTTC	CASSQVGGTGAYNEQFF
TRBV28	.	.	13	TRBJ1-2	TGTGCCAGCAAAACCGGGGTAGACTATGGCTACACCTTC	CASKTGVDYGYTF
TRBV18	TRBD1	.	14	TRBJ2-3	TGTGCCAGCTCCCGAGACAGGGTCACAGATACGCAGTATTTT	CASSRDRVTDTQYF
TRBV7-2	.	.	15	TRBJ2-6	TGTGCCAGCAGCTTAGATTACTCTGGGGCCAACGTCCTGACTTTC	CASSLDYSGANVLTF
TRBV7-3	TRBD2	.	14	TRBJ2-3	TGTGCCAGCAGCTCATCTAGCGGGAGCGATACGCAGTATTTT	CASSSSSGSDTQYF
TRBV6-5	TRBD1	once	16	TRBJ1-2	TGTGCCAGCAGTTACTCGGGGCAGGGGGCCGGGGATGGCTACACCTTC	CASSYSGQGAGDGYTF
TRBV4-1	.	.	16	TRBJ2-1	TGCGCCAGCAGCCAAGGGGAGCGGATCATATACAATGAGCAGTTCTTC	CASSQGERIIYNEQFF
TRBV10-1	.	.	14	TRBJ1-5	TGCGCCAGCAGTGAGTCCGCAGGAGGTCAGCCCCAGCATTTT	CASSESAGGQPQHF
TRBV7-2	TRBD2	.	16	TRBJ2-1	TGTGCCAGCAGCTCCACGAAAGGGGAGGGCCGGAATGAGCAGTTCTTC	CASSSTKGEGRNEQFF
TRBV30	.	.	13	TRBJ1-5	TGTGCCTGGGACTTAGGGGGGGAAGGGCCCCAGCATTTT	CAWDLGGEGPQHF
TRBV7-3	.	.	16	TRBJ1-1	TGTGCCAGCAGCTTATCCGGTGGGGGGATGAACACTGAAGCTTTCTTT	CASSLSGGGMNTEAFF
TRBV5-1	.	few	14	TRBJ1-3	TGCGCCAGCAGCTTGGAATGGGGGCGAAACACCATATATTTT	CASSLEWGRNTIYF
TRBV7-6	.	.	12	TRBJ2-3	TGTGCCAGCAGCCTTCTAGTTGATACGCAGTATTTT	CASSLLVDTQYF